This T cell receptor (beta chain) was sequenced for a study of blood T cell repertoires in COVID-19 (dated by TCRdb to the early 2020s). In the study overall: The collaborator samples originated in the United States, Italy and Spain and spanned the acute and convalescent phases of COVID-19. The material from the prospective study consisted of cDNA or gDNA derived from T cells, B-cell-depleted T cells, or PBMCs. The dataset comprised deeply sampled blood TCRbeta repertoires from subjects exposed to, actively infected with, or recovered from COVID-19. The repertoires were released in a freely available public database intended as a resource for research on the immune response to SARS-CoV-2. The samples were drawn from two sources: the first 160 participants of the ongoing ImmuneRACE study, and 1,254 subjects contributed by 6 global collaborators. The sample metadata nearly always contained a de-identified subject ID, COVID-19 status, age in years and sex. Where HLA class I and class II types were available, the types were taken from metadata supplied by the sample provider, not from assay-based typing. Paper-wide results and their limitations: The amount of clinical and demographic metadata varied by source and participant and was provided uncurated.

TCRbeta CDR3 regions were amplified from genomic DNA using the immunoSEQ Assay, a bias-controlled multiplex PCR. The published analysis was carried out like this. The number of nucleated cells in each sample was estimated from the amplification of reference gene primers within the assay. To quantify the absolute abundance of each unique TCRbeta CDR3 rearrangement, sequence reads were collapsed and filtered. Productive Simpson clonality was computed per sample as the square root of Simpson's diversity index over productive rearrangements. TCRdb mirrors the immuneACCESS table, restricted to in-frame sequences. Some clones are absent from its copies; in checked studies, under half trace to an unresolved V gene, and the reason for the others is unknown. V and J calls and clone size are copied from that table; D and trimming were computed from the DNA. For this sample the table gives 90,000 to 150,000 clones, of which approximately 81% were detected only once. The top ten hold about 3.9% of the sample.

Whole blood was collected in K2EDTA tubes by collaborating institutions according to the institutions' own protocols. For TCRbeta analysis, collaborators shipped samples in one of three forms: frozen whole blood, isolated PBMCs, or DNA extracted from either of those sample types. The CDR3 measures 15 amino acids from cysteine to phenylalanine. Only the CDR3 DNA is retained, 45 bases long and in frame from the first base. V gives up 5 bases and J gives up 6 bases, and the segment between their germline ends measures 16 bases. The germline V gene encodes CDR1 KGHDR and CDR2 SFDVKD. About this clone itself: This receptor's antigen is unknown. The record has no base qualities; no much larger clone is one base away.

The sequence derives from a man between 60 and 70 years old with acute or convalescent COVID-19. Rearrangement joined TRBV24-1 to TRBJ2-1, and possibly TRBD1, on 6 matching bases. The specimen was peripheral blood. The CDR3 region has the sequence CATSVSGAGGNEQFF. The sequenced DNA is TGTGCCACCAGTGTATCAGGGGCTGGGGGCAATGAGCAGTTCTTC.